This TCR beta chain was identified in a study of cytomegalovirus exposure and HLA in healthy donors (dated by TCRdb to about 2017). Regarding the research as a whole: According to an earlier analysis of a few hundred of the donors, 150 million to 200 million T cells yielded roughly 100 million unique TCR beta sequences and approximately 280 Gb of sequence data. Approximately 310 gigabases of sequencing data and approximately 93 million unique TCR sequences were included in an early release covering about 600 HLA-typed donors. The genetic ancestry cluster associated with self-reported Caucasian donors included approximately 85% of the 398 genotyped donors. The aim of the study was to test whether cataloging public T cell receptors could identify signatures of past pathogen exposure. The study used immunosequencing to profile the T cell repertoires of approximately 690 subjects and linked those repertoires to cytomegalovirus serostatus. A separate validation cohort of roughly 110 different subjects was used in addition to the roughly 700-subject first cohort. To predict cytomegalovirus infection status, the study brought together high-throughput TCR immunosequencing, statistical association of individual TCRs with disease status, and machine learning. In a later analysis, previously published TCR beta repertoires from more than 500 donors were re-analyzed and high-resolution HLA genotyping was added so that TCR occurrence patterns could be studied. The later analysis used no new phenotypic data to find candidate immune exposures, relying instead on TCR beta sequences and their occurrence across donors. To decide whether each TCR beta V gene segment behaved as functional or pseudogenic, an earlier analysis of some 600 of the donors relied on high-throughput TCR beta sequencing. Donor age, sex, ethnicity and CMV serostatus were collected together with the repertoire data. Genome-wide SNP genotypes for about 55% of the 666 donors were used in a later genetic analysis, which treated that subset as a discovery cohort. All discovery cohort repertoires had been generated on a single sequencing platform. Both class I and class II loci were covered by HLA typing, at four-digit resolution. The number of donors typed differed by locus, with about 620-630 for A, B, C, DRB1 and DQB1, roughly 520 for DQA1, 606 for DPA1, and approximately 470 for DPB1. Four or five DR-DQ haplotypes were handled as single units for association and clustering because linkage in the cohort was strong. Among about 370 genotyped donors of the cohort, an average of roughly 230,000 unique TCR beta nucleotide sequences was sequenced per donor, of which 15% to 20% were non-productive. Here is what the overall study found, with its caveats: The study gave a list of around 170 TCR beta chains associated with cytomegalovirus. CMV serostatus was the only immune exposure information available for the cohort. The earlier analysis of about 600 of the donors excluded about 16 rarely observed V segments, including chromosome 9 orphons, because counts were too low. In a later analysis, TCR association rates were found to vary across HLA loci, with the most associated TCRs seen for DRB1 alleles and the fewest for HLA-C alleles. In a later genetic analysis, a missense DCLRE1C variant was associated with V-gene and J-gene trimming of TCR beta chains, and the association was replicated in an independent cohort. Because some donors lacked HLA typing at each locus, the association tests relied only on the typed subset. A further reported finding was that TCR beta sequences accurately predicted the HLA-A and HLA-B alleles for most subjects in the first cohort. Because the 87-base-pair reads could not distinguish some IMGT-functional V segments, including TRBV6-2 and TRBV6-3, those segments were excluded. Linkage disequilibrium might explain the correlated functional status among segregating V segments, but an unknown experimental factor could not be excluded. When HLA alleles, especially DR and DQ, strongly co-occurred, TCR associations were difficult to assign to individual alleles. Sequencing depth was assumed to be roughly uniform across donors in the presence/absence analyses, though that assumption may not hold. While some public TCRs were present in many individuals, most TCR sequences turned up only very rarely across donors. A later analysis associated about 17,000 TCR beta sequences with specific HLA alleles at a false discovery rate of 0.05. The classifier was reported to diagnose cytomegalovirus status with high specificity and sensitivity in both the original cohort and the validation cohort. In vitro tests confirmed that a few of the cytomegalovirus-associated TCR beta chains recognize cytomegalovirus antigens. Several of the top co-occurrence clusters appeared to be linked to parvovirus B19, influenza, CMV and Epstein-Barr virus, according to a later analysis. Most CMV-associated TCR beta chains appeared to be HLA-restricted in a later analysis, and the HLA associations seemed to be driven largely by CMV exposure. A cluster of highly shared sequence variants was judged likely to represent a technical artifact of the sequencing pipeline. The authors suggested that the approach could potentially be generalized to other disease states and immunological phenotypes. Only TCR beta chains were sequenced in this cohort, and the absence of alpha or paired-chain data limited detectable features. In a later analysis, HLA-associated TCR beta chains were found to be more clonally expanded and to have lower generation probabilities than equally common non-associated chains. Compared with the roughly 670-donor mean, donors in an Asian-associated ancestry cluster had fewer N-insertions in productive TCRs, according to a later genetic analysis. In an earlier analysis of more than 450 of the donors, most TCR beta V segments were observed in productive rearrangements about 87% or about 30% of the time, broadly matching IMGT annotations.

The library came from the immunoSEQ multiplex PCR assay. For the multiplex PCR, a mixture combining 60 forward primers for TCR Vbeta segments and 13 reverse primers for TCR Jbeta segments was used. A multiplex PCR assay on genomic DNA amplified the CDR3 region of rearranged TCR beta genes. Amplified TCR beta libraries were sequenced as 87-base-pair reads on the Illumina HiSeq System. The authors' analysis ran thus. A later analysis tallied about 77 million unique TCR beta chains across the 610 or so repertoires, and some 10 million of those chains were shared by two or more donors. Raw reads were error-corrected and collapsed into unique sequences with a nearest-neighbor algorithm that merged closely related sequences to remove PCR and sequencing errors. V, D and J gene segments were assigned by aligning CDR3 sequences to IMGT reference sequences. For a sequence to be retained, a match of at least six nucleotides was required to both a V gene segment and a J gene segment. Rearrangements were classified as productive when the CDR3 lacked stop codons and remained in frame with V and J, and all other rearrangements were classified as non-productive. Following IMGT convention, CDR3 was defined as the stretch from the second conserved V-encoded cysteine up to the conserved J-encoded phenylalanine. The earlier analysis of about 640 of the donors excluded any sequence lacking an unambiguous match to a single V gene segment. An earlier analysis of several hundred of the donors called V segments functional above 56.7% productive rearrangements and segregating when the between-donor standard deviation exceeded 5%. A statistical classification framework was developed to diagnose cytomegalovirus status using the catalog of TCR beta chain sequences. A later analysis assigned V and J genes by comparing TCR nucleotide sequences with IMGT/GENE-DB human TR gene sequences. Using the TCRdist pipeline, a later analysis assigned CDR3 sequences along with most-parsimonious VDJ recombination scenarios. A later analysis defined each TCR beta chain by its CDR3 amino acid sequence plus V-gene family, and excluded reads lacking a unique V-gene family. In a later analysis, 500 to 700 highly shared, low-generation-probability nucleotide sequences were removed to address suspected cross-contamination and a sequencing artifact. For each public chain, a later analysis derived a clonal expansion index from normalized ranks of inferred template counts within each repertoire. Generation probabilities in a later analysis came from a VDJ recombination model fitted to out-of-frame rearrangements, and those results were checked against IGoR. A later analysis scored TCR-TCR, TCR-HLA and TCR-CMV co-occurrence with hypergeometric tests, applying a repertoire-size bias correction to TCR pairs. To estimate false discovery rates, a later analysis permuted the HLA or CMV assignments 20 times. In a later analysis, co-occurring TCRs were grouped with DBSCAN, and TCRdist sequence similarity was added when clustering was performed within HLA-allele-positive subsets. For co-occurrence clustering, repertoires with fewer than 30,000 or more than 120,000 public chains were excluded, along with a handful of repertoires with anomalous nucleotide sharing. The source is immuneACCESS, and TCRdb retained only in-frame sequences with V and J called. Part of the clones is not carried over; for the studies checked, unresolved V genes explain less than half of this, and the remainder is unexplained. Clone size and V and J calls were adopted from that table, with D and trimming inferred from the DNA. This sample is represented by fewer than 200,000 clones; 82% of them were singletons. The ten largest clones add up to roughly 1.5% of the sample.

In the case of this clone: Its binding antigen is unknown. Nothing much larger sits one base from this clone, and base qualities are not available.

The cohort was made up of under 800 healthy bone marrow donors. At the time of sampling, every cohort member was nominally healthy, though immune exposures that went unrecorded were likely present. The donor tested CMV seronegative and was one of the 352 seronegative cohort members. Each donor provided a peripheral blood sample, and peripheral blood mononuclear cells were used for TCR beta sequencing. Genomic DNA extraction from the blood cell samples was performed with the Qiagen DNeasy Blood Extraction Kit. The CDR3, cysteine through phenylalanine, is 13 amino acids long. Of all the DNA, just the CDR3 is kept, 39 bases in frame from base 1. Sequences MDHEN (CDR1) and SYDVKM (CDR2) are obtained from the germline V gene. The germline ends are 15 bases apart after V is trimmed by 7 bases and J by 6 bases.

The chain uses TRBV28 and TRBJ1-1; the D gene is possibly TRBD1, with 6 bases matching. This sequence originates from a male donor in good health and CMV-seronegative. Sequencing used PBMCs. The DNA reads as follows: TGTGCCAGCACCCGAATTCCAGGGGCTGAAGCTTTCTTT. Its protein product is CASTRIPGAEAFF.